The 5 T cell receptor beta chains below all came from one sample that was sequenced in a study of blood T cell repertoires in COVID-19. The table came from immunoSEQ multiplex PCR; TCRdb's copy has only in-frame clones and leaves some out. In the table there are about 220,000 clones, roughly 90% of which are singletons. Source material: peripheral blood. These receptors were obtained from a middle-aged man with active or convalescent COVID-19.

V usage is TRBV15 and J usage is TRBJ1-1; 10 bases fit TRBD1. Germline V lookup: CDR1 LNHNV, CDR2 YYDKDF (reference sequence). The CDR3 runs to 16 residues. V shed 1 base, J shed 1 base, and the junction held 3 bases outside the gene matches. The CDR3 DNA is TGTGCCACCAGCAGAGTGAGACAGGGGGCGAACACTGAAGCTTTCTTT. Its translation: CATSRVRQGANTEAFF.

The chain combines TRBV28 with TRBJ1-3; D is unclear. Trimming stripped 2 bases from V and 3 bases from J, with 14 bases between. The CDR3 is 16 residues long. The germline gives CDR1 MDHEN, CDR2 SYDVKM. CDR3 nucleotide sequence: TGTGCCAGCAGTTTAGAGGCACAAAAAAATGGAAACACCATATATTTT. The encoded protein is CASSLEAQKNGNTIYF.

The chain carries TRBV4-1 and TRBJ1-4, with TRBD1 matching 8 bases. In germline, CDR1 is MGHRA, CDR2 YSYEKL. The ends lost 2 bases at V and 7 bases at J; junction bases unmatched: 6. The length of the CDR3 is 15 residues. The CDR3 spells CASSQPDREAEKLFF. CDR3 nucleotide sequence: TGCGCCAGCAGCCAACCGGACAGGGAGGCTGAAAAACTGTTTTTT.

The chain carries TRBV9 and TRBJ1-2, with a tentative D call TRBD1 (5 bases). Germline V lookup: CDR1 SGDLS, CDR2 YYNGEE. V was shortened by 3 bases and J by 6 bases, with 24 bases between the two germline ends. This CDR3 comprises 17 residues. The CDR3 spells CASSGTSQGALGDGYTF. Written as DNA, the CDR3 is TGTGCCAGCAGCGGTACCTCCCAGGGTGCTCTAGGGGATGGCTACACCTTC.

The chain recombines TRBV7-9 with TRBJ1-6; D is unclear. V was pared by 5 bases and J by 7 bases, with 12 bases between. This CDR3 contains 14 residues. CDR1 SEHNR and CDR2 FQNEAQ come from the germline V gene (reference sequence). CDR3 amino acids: CASSSERANSPLHF. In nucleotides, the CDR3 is TGTGCCAGCAGCAGCGAGAGGGCAAATTCACCCCTCCACTTT.